These 14 T cell receptor beta chains originate from one sample sequenced in a study of blood T cell repertoires in COVID-19. Profiled with immunoSEQ multiplex PCR; TCRdb holds only in-frame clones, not every one. The data hold approximately 350,000 clones, with about 89% observed a single time. Sequencing was performed on peripheral blood. Receptor source: a woman aged 45-59 years with COVID-19, enrolled during active disease.

V and J are TRBV27 and TRBJ2-5; 8 nucleotides agree with TRBD1. J lost 13 bases, V lost 7 bases, and 14 bases had no gene match. The CDR3 has 13 residues. Germline CDR1 is MNHEY and CDR2 is SMNVEV (reference sequence). CDR3 residues: CASTMTGASTMYF. CDR3 bases: TGTGCCAGCACTATGACAGGGGCTAGCACCATGTACTTC.

The chain carries TRBV7-9 and TRBJ1-1, with 7 nucleotides matching TRBD1. Germline lookup yields CDR1 SEHNR and CDR2 FQNEAQ (reference sequence). The J segment lost 1 base and the V segment lost 5 bases, leaving 7 bases of the junction unmatched. CDR3 length: 15 residues. The CDR3 sequence is CASSPRQGGNTEAFF. CDR3 DNA sequence: TGTGCCAGCAGCCCACGACAGGGAGGGAACACTGAAGCTTTCTTT.

The chain recombines TRBV27 with TRBJ2-5; D perhaps matches TRBD2 (6 bases). CDR1 and CDR2 (germline): MNHEY, SMNVEV (reference sequence). The CDR3 has 15 amino acids. V was clipped by 4 bases and J by 0 bases, with 12 bases between them. CDR3 protein: CASSWREPYQETQYF. CDR3 sequence (DNA): TGTGCCAGCAGTTGGAGGGAGCCGTACCAAGAGACCCAGTACTTC.

The genes are TRBV19 and TRBJ1-1, with D possibly matching TRBD1 (5 bases). With 3 bases removed from V and 4 bases from J, the gap between germline ends came to 15 bases. CDR3 length: 15 residues. Germline lookup yields CDR1 LNHDA and CDR2 SQIVND (reference sequence). The CDR3 DNA reads as TGTGCCAGTAGTATGGGGAGTAGGAGGGGCACTGAAGCTTTCTTT. Residues: CASSMGSRRGTEAFF. The full variable domain, with the rest looked up from reference TRBV19 and TRBJ1-1, is DGGITQSPKYLFRKEGQNVTLSCEQNLNHDAMYWYRQDPGQGLRLIYYSQIVNDFQKGDIAEGYSVSREKKESFPLTVTSAQKNPTAFYLCASSMGSRRGTEAFFGQGTRLTVV.

V is TRBV29-1 and J is TRBJ1-2, with 7 bases aligning to TRBD1. V shed 7 bases, J shed 6 bases, and the junction held 11 bases outside the gene matches. The germline gives CDR1 SQVTM, CDR2 ANQGSEA. CDR3 length equals 13 residues. The DNA of the CDR3 is TGCAGCGCCCTGACAGGGCAAGTAAATGGCTACACCTTC. It translates to CSALTGQVNGYTF. The full variable domain, completed using reference TRBV29-1 and TRBJ1-2, is SAVISQKPSRDICQRGTSLTIQCQVDSQVTMMFWYRQQPGQSLTLIATANQGSEATYESGFVIDKFPISRPNLTFSTLTVSNMSPEDSSIYLCSALTGQVNGYTFGSGTRLTVV.

This clone was counted once. This rearrangement joins TRBV5-1 to TRBJ1-1; TRBD1 aligns across 9 bases. CDR1 and CDR2 from the germline V gene are SGHRS and YFSETQ. V lost 3 bases to trimming and J lost 4 bases; unmatched junction nucleotides: 4. The CDR3 sequence is 14 residues long. This CDR3 is CASSSSTGGTEAFF. The DNA for the CDR3 is TGCGCCAGCAGCTCCTCGACAGGGGGCACTGAAGCTTTCTTT.

The V gene is TRBV11-2, the J gene TRBJ1-2; TRBD1 matches 8 bases. This CDR3 is built from 15 residues. Germline trimming cut 3 bases from V and 4 bases from J; bases unmatched to any gene: 7. CDR1 and CDR2 (germline): SGHAT, FQNNGV. CDR3 bases: TGTGCCAGCAGCTTGGGGGACAGGACCCTCTATGGCTACACCTTC. This encodes CASSLGDRTLYGYTF.

The rearrangement joins TRBV27 to TRBJ2-2, with 10 bases identical to TRBD1. The CDR3 has 17 amino acids. Germline V gene lookup returns CDR1 MNHEY and CDR2 SMNVEV (reference sequence). The junction had 12 bases not matched to a gene; V was cut back by 5 bases and J by 6 bases. The CDR3 is CASSLLLDRGRSGELFF. CDR3 DNA: TGTGCCAGCAGTCTACTATTAGACAGGGGGCGGTCCGGGGAGCTGTTTTTT.

The chain carries TRBV27 and TRBJ2-1; 11 nucleotides line up with TRBD2. After removal of 2 bases from V and 7 bases from J, the junction contained 4 bases not matched to a gene. Germline V gene sequence: CDR1 MNHEY, CDR2 SMNVEV (reference sequence). The CDR3 consists of 15 residues. The CDR3 DNA reads as TGTGCCAGCAGTTTACTAGCGGGGGGATGGAATGAGCAGTTCTTC. Its translation is CASSLLAGGWNEQFF.

V is TRBV7-9 and J is TRBJ1-2; no clear D. The CDR3 has 17 residues. V shed 5 bases and J shed 4 bases, with 23 bases lying between them. CDR1 SEHNR and CDR2 FQNEAQ come from the germline V gene (reference sequence). This CDR3 reads CASSAGGGPPSSYGYTF. The CDR3 nucleotides read TGTGCCAGCAGCGCCGGTGGAGGGCCCCCTTCCTCCTATGGCTACACCTTC.

In this sample, this clone turned up once. The rearrangement links TRBV6-4 to TRBJ2-3; 8 bases are a match to TRBD1. The V gene end was trimmed by 5 bases and the J gene end by 4 bases; junction bases not matched to a gene: 11. There are 16 residues in the CDR3. CDR1 and CDR2 (germline): MRHNA, SNTAGT. The CDR3 region is CASSPWAGGISDTQYF. DNA for the CDR3: TGTGCCAGCAGTCCCTGGGCAGGGGGCATTTCAGATACGCAGTATTTT.

The chain employs TRBV5-1 and TRBJ2-3, with 9 nucleotides matching TRBD2. J was trimmed by 5 bases and V by 2 bases; bases with no gene match: 3. Germline values: CDR1 SGHRS, CDR2 YFSETQ. The CDR3 is 14 residues long. CDR3 DNA sequence: TGCGCCAGCAGCTTTAGCGGGGGAGAAGATACGCAGTATTTT. Translating gives CASSFSGGEDTQYF.

The J gene is TRBJ1-2, the V gene TRBV18; tentatively, D is TRBD1 (6 bases). Per the germline V gene, CDR1 is KGHSH and CDR2 is LQKENI. This CDR3 comprises 13 residues. V lost 2 bases, J lost 6 bases, and 10 bases lay in between. The CDR3 here is CASSPYSGDGYTF. In nucleotides, the CDR3 is TGTGCCAGCTCACCATATTCAGGGGATGGCTACACCTTC.

There are many counts of this clone. The V and J genes are TRBV4-2 and TRBJ2-1; D possibly corresponds to TRBD2 (6 bases). Trimming took off 1 base at V and 9 bases at J, with 25 bases between the two ends. CDR1 is LGHNA and CDR2 is YNFKEQ in the germline V gene. The CDR3 is made up of 18 amino acids. The CDR3 DNA follows: TGTGCCAGCAGCCAAGTTAGTGCTGGGGACTGGGCTAAGGGTGAGCAGTTCTTC. Its protein is CASSQVSAGDWAKGEQFF.